This is a list of T cell receptor beta chains from one sample in a study of control samples from healthy donors and cancer patients. Here immunoSEQ multiplex PCR was the method, and the copy in TCRdb shows in-frame clones only, minus some. This sample has 100,000 to 150,000 clones; about 93% occur once, and the top ten carry almost 2.5%. Sequenced input: blood. These receptors were obtained from a man younger than 35 in good health. Both conserved end residues are part of each CDR3. D genes are given only for firm matches. Where a row states a size, it is once, few, many or the class of an expanded clone; other rows omit it.

j_call clone_size d_call v_call cdr3_nt cdr3_aa
TRBJ2-5 - - TRBV9 TGTGCCAGCAGCGTAGGGGCAATCCGGGGCGGAGAGACCCAGTACTTC CASSVGAIRGGETQYF
TRBJ1-2 - - TRBV27 TGTGCCAGCAGTCGCGGGGGCGGGGGCTATGGCTACACCTTC CASSRGGGGYGYTF
TRBJ2-4 - TRBD2 TRBV5-4 TGTGCCAGCAGCTTGGGGACTAGCGTTAGAGAGAAAAACATTCAGTACTTC CASSLGTSVREKNIQYF
TRBJ1-6 - - TRBV4-1 TGCGCCAGCAGCCAAGTTAGCTCCTATAATTCACCCCTCCACTTT CASSQVSSYNSPLHF
TRBJ2-7 once TRBD1 TRBV2 TGTGCCAGCAGCTCTAGAGGGACAGGGAGGGGGATCGAGCAGTACTTC CASSSRGTGRGIEQYF
TRBJ2-5 - - TRBV7-2 TGTGCCAGCAGTCCCGGCGCACAAGAGACCCAGTACTTC CASSPGAQETQYF
TRBJ1-3 - TRBD1 TRBV10-3 TGTGCCATCAGTGAGGGGACAGAGAGCTCTGGAAACACCATATATTTT CAISEGTESSGNTIYF
TRBJ1-5 - TRBD1 TRBV19 TGTGCCAGTAGTATGAGCGGGACAGGGGTTGTTCATCAGCCCCAGCATTTT CASSMSGTGVVHQPQHF
TRBJ2-5 - TRBD1 TRBV5-6 TGTGCCAGCAGCTCGACAGGGGTCGAGGAGACCCAGTACTTC CASSSTGVEETQYF
TRBJ1-1 - - TRBV12-3/TRBV12-4 TGTGCCAGCAGTTTACGGACCGACGAGGCTTTCTTT CASSLRTDEAFF
TRBJ1-2 - - TRBV20-1 TGCAGTGCTAGAGCCCGCTATGGCTACACCTTC CSARARYGYTF
TRBJ2-5 - TRBD2 TRBV7-2 TGTGCCAGCAAAGCGGGAGTACCCGAGACCCAGTACTTC CASKAGVPETQYF
TRBJ1-4 - TRBD1 TRBV4-1 TGCGCCAGCAGCCAAGTCGCGTCAGGGGGGGAAAAACTGTTTTTT CASSQVASGGEKLFF
TRBJ2-7 - - TRBV5-4 TGTGCCAGCAGCTTGGCTTTAGGGGACTCCTACGAGCAGTACTTC CASSLALGDSYEQYF
TRBJ1-6 - - TRBV7-9 TGTGCCAGCAGCTTATCGAGGGATTCACCCCTCCACTTT CASSLSRDSPLHF
TRBJ1-1 - TRBD1 TRBV7-2 TGTGCCAGCAGCTTAGGGGGGGACAGAGAAGCTTTCTTT CASSLGGDREAFF
TRBJ1-1 - - TRBV13 TGTGCCAGCAGCACCAGGGTGAACACTGAAGCTTTCTTT CASSTRVNTEAFF
TRBJ1-3 - - TRBV5-1 TGCGCCAGCAGCTCTGACGGGAGCTCTGGAAACACCATATATTTT CASSSDGSSGNTIYF
TRBJ1-1 once - TRBV25-1 TGTGCCAGCAGTGGCCCCGCGGGGCTGAACACTGAAGCTTTCTTT CASSGPAGLNTEAFF
TRBJ1-2 - TRBD1 TRBV6-2/TRBV6-3 TGTGCCAGCAGCCCTGCCCCGGCCGGGACAGGGGCTGGCTACACCTTC CASSPAPAGTGAGYTF
TRBJ1-2 - - TRBV20-1 TGCAGTGCTAACAGGGGCTACACCTTC CSANRGYTF
TRBJ2-7 - TRBD1 TRBV28 TGTGCCAGCAGTTTATGGGGGACAGGCGTCTACGAGCAGTACTTC CASSLWGTGVYEQYF
TRBJ2-1 - TRBD2 TRBV24-1 TGTGCCACCAGCGCGGGACTAGCGGGTCACAATGAGCAGTTCTTC CATSAGLAGHNEQFF
TRBJ1-5 - - TRBV2 TGTGCCAGCAGTCCGGGGGCGATTAGCAATCAGCCCCAGCATTTT CASSPGAISNQPQHF
TRBJ2-1 - - TRBV20-1 TGCAGTGCTAGTAATCCGGTACAGGGAGAGTTCTTC CSASNPVQGEFF
TRBJ1-2 - TRBD1 TRBV28 TGTGCCAGCAGTTTAGACAGGGGCGGCTACACCTTC CASSLDRGGYTF
TRBJ1-1 - - TRBV6-5 TGTGCCAGCAGCCGTCAGGGGATCACTGAAGCTTTCTTT CASSRQGITEAFF
TRBJ1-5 - - TRBV6-5 TGTGCCACCACGGGGAATCAGCCCCAGCATTTT CATTGNQPQHF
TRBJ2-2 - TRBD2 TRBV4-3 TGCGCCAGCAGCCAAGATAGACTAGCGGGCGCGAACACCGGGGAGCTGTTTTTT CASSQDRLAGANTGELFF
TRBJ1-1 - - TRBV28 TGTGCCAGCAGTCGGACAGACATGAACACTGAAGCTTTCTTT CASSRTDMNTEAFF
TRBJ1-2 - - TRBV12-3/TRBV12-4 TGTGCCAGCAGCGGAACAGGGCTTGGCTACACCTTC CASSGTGLGYTF